This T cell receptor beta chain was found in a study of shared clonotypes between healthy human individuals. Sequenced by immunoSEQ multiplex PCR; TCRdb stores in-frame clones only, minus some. The table includes about 1.4 million clones, approximately 97% detected once. Germline lookup yields CDR1 SNHLY and CDR2 FYNNEI. Trimming took off 2 bases at V and 7 bases at J, with 15 bases between the two ends. The CDR3 runs to 15 residues. Recent acute infections and vaccinations were absent in the healthy HIV-negative adult donors. This chain connects TRBV2 to TRBJ1-3; D unresolved. The sample consisted of naive CD4+ T cells sorted from blood. Subset reported: CD45RA+ positively selected. This sequence originates from a man younger than 40 in good health. Written as DNA, the CDR3 is TGTGCCAGCAGTGAATTGCGGACGGTGGGGAACACCATATATTTT. Amino acids: CASSELRTVGNTIYF.